Sequencing of this T cell receptor (beta chain) was carried out in a study of blood T cell repertoires in COVID-19. CDR1 and CDR2 from the germline V gene are SGHNT and YENEEA. CDR3 length: 12 residues. Trimming removed 2 bases at V and 8 bases at J, with 9 bases between. The protocol was immunoSEQ multiplex PCR, while the TCRdb copy is restricted to in-frame clones and leaves out a portion. The sample contains about 50,000 clones, more than 75% of which appear only once. The sequence was collected from a man over 45 with active or convalescent COVID-19. Sample: peripheral blood. The chain carries TRBV11-3 and TRBJ1-2; D might be TRBD1 (5 bases). The CDR3 region has the DNA TGTGCCAGCAGCTTACAGGGCGAAGGCTACACCTTC. This encodes CASSLQGEGYTF. Combining the CDR3 with reference TRBV11-3 and TRBJ1-2 gives the whole variable domain EAGVVQSPRYKIIEKKQPVAFWCNPISGHNTLYWYLQNLGQGPELLIRYENEEAVDDSQLPKDRFSAERLKGVDSTLKIQPAELGDSAVYLCASSLQGEGYTFGSGTRLTVV.